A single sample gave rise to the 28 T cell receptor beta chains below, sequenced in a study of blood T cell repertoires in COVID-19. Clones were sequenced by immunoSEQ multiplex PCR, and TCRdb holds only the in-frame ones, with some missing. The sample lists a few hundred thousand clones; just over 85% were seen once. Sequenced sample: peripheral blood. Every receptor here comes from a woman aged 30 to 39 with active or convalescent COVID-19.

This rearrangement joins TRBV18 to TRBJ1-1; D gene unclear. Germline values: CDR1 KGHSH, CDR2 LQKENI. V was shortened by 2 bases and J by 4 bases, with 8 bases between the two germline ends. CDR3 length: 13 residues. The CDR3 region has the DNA TGTGCCAGCTCACCATTGGCTTTCACTGAAGCTTTCTTT. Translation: CASSPLAFTEAFF.

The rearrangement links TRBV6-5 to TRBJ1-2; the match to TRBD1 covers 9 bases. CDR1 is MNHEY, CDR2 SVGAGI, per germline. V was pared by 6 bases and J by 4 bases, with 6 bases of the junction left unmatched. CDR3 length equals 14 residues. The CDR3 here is CASRLQGALYGYTF. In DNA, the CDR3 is TGTGCCAGCAGATTACAGGGGGCTCTCTATGGCTACACCTTC.

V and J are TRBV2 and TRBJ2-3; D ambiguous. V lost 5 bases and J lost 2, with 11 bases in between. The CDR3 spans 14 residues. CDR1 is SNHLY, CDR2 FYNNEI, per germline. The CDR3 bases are TGTGCCAGCAGTCAAGGTTATCTCACAGATACGCAGTATTTT. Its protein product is CASSQGYLTDTQYF.

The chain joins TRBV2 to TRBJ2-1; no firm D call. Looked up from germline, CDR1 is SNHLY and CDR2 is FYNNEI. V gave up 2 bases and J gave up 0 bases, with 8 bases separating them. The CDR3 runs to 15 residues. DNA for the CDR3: TGTGCCAGCAGTGAAAACGAGAGCTCCTACAATGAGCAGTTCTTC. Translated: CASSENESSYNEQFF.

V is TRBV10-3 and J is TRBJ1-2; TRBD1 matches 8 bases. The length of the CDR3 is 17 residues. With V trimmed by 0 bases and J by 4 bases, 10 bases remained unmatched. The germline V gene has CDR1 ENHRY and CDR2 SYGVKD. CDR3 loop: CAISESRGAGGVYGYTF. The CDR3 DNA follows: TGTGCCATCAGTGAGTCGAGAGGGGCAGGGGGCGTCTATGGCTACACCTTC.

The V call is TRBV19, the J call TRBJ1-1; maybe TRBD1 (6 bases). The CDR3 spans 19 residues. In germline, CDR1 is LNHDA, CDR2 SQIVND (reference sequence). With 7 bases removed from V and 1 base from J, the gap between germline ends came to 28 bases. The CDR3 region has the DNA TGTGCCAGTAACCCTCGGCCGGCGGGGGCTTCCCCCCCGAACACTGAAGCTTTCTTT. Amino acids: CASNPRPAGASPPNTEAFF.

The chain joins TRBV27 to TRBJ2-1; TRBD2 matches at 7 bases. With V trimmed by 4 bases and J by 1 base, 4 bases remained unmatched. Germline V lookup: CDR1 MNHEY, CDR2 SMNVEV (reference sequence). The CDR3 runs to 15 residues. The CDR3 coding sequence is TGTGCCAGCAGTTCCGCGGGGGTTTCCTACAATGAGCAGTTCTTC. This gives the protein CASSSAGVSYNEQFF.

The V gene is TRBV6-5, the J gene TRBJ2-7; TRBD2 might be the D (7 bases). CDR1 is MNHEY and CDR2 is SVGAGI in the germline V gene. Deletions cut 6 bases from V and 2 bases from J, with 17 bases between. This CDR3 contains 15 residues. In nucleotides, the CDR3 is TGTGCCAGCAGCATAACCGAGGGGGGGGCCTACGAGCAGTACTTC. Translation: CASSITEGGAYEQYF.

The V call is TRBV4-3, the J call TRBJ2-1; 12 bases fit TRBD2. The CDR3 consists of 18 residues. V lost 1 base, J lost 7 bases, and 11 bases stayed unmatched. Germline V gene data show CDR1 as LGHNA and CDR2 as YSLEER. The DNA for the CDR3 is TGCGCCAGCAGCCAAGTGGCGCTAGCGGGGGGGCCTGGGAATGAGCAGTTCTTC. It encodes CASSQVALAGGPGNEQFF.

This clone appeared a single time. CDR3 bases: TGTGCCAGCGTGCGAACAGGGAGCCCTAGTAGCGCTGAAGCTTTCTTT. Its translation: CASVRTGSPSSAEAFF. The chain recombines TRBV6-6 with TRBJ1-1; D perhaps matches TRBD1 (6 bases). The CDR3 consists of 16 residues. Germline CDR1 and CDR2: MNHNY and SVGAGI (reference sequence). V gave up 8 bases and J gave up 6 bases, with 25 bases separating them.

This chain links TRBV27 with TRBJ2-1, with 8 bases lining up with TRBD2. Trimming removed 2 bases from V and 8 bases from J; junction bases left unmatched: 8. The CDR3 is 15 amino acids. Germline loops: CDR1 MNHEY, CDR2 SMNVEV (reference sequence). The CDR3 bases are TGTGCCAGCAGTTTAATGGCGGGGGGATTTTATGAGCAGTTCTTC. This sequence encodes CASSLMAGGFYEQFF.

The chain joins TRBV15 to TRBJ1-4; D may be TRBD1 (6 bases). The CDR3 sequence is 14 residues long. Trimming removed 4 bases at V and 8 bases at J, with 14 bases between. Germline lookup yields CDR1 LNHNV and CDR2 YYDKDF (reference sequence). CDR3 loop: CATSTSGRGEKLFF. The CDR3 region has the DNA TGTGCCACCAGCACGTCAGGCAGGGGAGAAAAACTGTTTTTT.

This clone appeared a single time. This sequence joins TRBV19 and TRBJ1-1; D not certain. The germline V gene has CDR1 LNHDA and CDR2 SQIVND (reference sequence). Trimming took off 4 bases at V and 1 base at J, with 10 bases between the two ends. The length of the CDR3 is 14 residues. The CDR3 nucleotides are TGTGCCAGTAGTACCGGGGTTACGAACACTGAAGCTTTCTTT. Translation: CASSTGVTNTEAFF.

CDR3 sequence reads: CASSIGGQGFLYEQFF. DNA for the CDR3: TGTGCCAGTAGTATCGGGGGACAGGGGTTTTTGTATGAGCAGTTCTTC. This chain uses TRBV19 with TRBJ2-1, with 10 positions matching TRBD1. Germline loops: CDR1 LNHDA, CDR2 SQIVND (reference sequence). CDR3 length: 16 residues. V lost 3 bases, J lost 8 bases, and 10 bases stayed unmatched.

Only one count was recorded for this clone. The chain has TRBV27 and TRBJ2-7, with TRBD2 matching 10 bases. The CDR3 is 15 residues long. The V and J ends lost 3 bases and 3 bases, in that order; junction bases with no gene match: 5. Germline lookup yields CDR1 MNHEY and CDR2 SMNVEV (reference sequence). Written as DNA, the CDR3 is TGTGCCAGCAGTTTTTTAGCGGGGGGATTCTACGAGCAGTACTTC. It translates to CASSFLAGGFYEQYF.

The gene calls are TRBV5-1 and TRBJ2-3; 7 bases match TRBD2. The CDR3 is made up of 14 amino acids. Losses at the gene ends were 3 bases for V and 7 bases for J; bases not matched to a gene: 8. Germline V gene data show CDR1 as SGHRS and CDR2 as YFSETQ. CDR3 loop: CASSSGGDVNTQYF. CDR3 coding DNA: TGCGCCAGCAGCTCTGGGGGGGATGTAAATACGCAGTATTTT.

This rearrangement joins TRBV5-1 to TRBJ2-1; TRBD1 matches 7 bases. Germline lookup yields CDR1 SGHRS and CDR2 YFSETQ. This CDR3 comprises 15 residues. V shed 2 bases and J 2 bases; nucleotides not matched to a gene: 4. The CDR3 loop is CASSFRQGTYNEQFF. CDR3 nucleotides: TGCGCCAGCAGCTTCCGACAGGGAACCTACAATGAGCAGTTCTTC.

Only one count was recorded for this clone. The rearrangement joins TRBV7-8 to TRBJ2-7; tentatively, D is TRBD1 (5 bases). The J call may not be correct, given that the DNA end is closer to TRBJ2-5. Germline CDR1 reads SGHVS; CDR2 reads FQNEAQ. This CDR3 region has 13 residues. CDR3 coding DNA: TGTGCCAGCAGCTTAGTAGGGGTAGAGACCCAGTACTTC. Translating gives CASSLVGVETQYF.

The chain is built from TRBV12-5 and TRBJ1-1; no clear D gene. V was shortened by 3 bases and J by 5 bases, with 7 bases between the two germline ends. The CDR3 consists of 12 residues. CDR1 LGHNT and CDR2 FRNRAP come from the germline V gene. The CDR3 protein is CASGLYGTEAFF. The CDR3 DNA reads TGTGCTAGTGGTTTATACGGGACTGAAGCTTTCTTT.

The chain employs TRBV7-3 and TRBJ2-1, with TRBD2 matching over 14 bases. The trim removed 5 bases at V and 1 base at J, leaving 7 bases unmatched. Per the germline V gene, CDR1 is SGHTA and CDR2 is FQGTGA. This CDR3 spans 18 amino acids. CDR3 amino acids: CASSPIRTSGGSYNEQFF. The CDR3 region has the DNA TGTGCCAGCAGCCCAATTCGGACTAGCGGGGGGTCCTACAATGAGCAGTTCTTC.

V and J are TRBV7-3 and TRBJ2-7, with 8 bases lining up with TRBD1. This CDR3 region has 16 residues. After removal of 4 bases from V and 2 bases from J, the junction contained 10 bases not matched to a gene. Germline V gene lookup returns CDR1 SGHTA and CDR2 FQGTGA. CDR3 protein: CASSSTNQGAPYEQYF. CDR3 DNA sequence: TGTGCCAGCAGCTCAACAAACCAGGGGGCCCCCTACGAGCAGTACTTC.

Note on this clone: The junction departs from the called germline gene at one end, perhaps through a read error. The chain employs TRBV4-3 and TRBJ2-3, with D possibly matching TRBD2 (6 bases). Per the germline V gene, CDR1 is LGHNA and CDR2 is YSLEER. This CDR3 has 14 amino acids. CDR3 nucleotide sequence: TGCCCCAGCAGCCCCCGGGGGATCGCAGATACGCAGTATTTT. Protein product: CPSSPRGIADTQYF.

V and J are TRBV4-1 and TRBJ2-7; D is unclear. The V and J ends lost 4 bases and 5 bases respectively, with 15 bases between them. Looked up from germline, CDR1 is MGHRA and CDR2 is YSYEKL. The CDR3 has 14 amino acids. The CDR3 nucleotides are TGCGCCAGCAGCCTCAAGAGCTCCGGAGACGAGCAGTACTTC. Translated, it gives CASSLKSSGDEQYF.

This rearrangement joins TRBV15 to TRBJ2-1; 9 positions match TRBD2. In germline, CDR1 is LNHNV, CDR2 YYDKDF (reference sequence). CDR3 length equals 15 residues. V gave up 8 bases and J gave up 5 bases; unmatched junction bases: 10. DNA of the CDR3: TGTGCCACCCGCCCTCTTAGCGGGGGAGACAATGAGCAGTTCTTC. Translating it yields CATRPLSGGDNEQFF.

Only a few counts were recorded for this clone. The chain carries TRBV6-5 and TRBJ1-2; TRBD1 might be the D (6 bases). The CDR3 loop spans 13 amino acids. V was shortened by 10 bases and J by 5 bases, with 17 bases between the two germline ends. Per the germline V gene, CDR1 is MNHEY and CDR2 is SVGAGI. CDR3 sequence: CATLQGFGYGYTF. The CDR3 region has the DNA TGTGCCACCCTCCAGGGGTTCGGGTATGGCTACACCTTC.

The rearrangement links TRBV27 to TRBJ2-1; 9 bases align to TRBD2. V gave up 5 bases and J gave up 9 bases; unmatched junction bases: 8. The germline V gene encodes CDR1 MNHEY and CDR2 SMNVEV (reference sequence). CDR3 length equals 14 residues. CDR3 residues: CASSMAGGPSEQFF. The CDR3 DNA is TGTGCCAGCAGTATGGCGGGGGGGCCTAGTGAGCAGTTCTTC.

CDR3 amino acids: CASRSDRSGNTIYF. The CDR3 nucleotides are TGCGCCAGCCGATCGGACAGGTCTGGAAACACCATATATTTT. V usage is TRBV5-1 and J usage is TRBJ1-3; TRBD1 agrees at 7 bases. The CDR3 runs 14 residues. Per germline, CDR1 SGHRS and CDR2 YFSETQ. Trimming at V came to 7 bases and at J to 1 base, leaving 5 bases not matched to a gene. Supplemented by reference TRBV5-1 and TRBJ1-3, the full variable domain reads KAGVTQTPRYLIKTRGQQVTLSCSPISGHRSVSWYQQTPGQGLQFLFEYFSETQRNKGNFPGRFSGRQFSNSRSEMNVSTLELGDSALYLCASRSDRSGNTIYFGEGSWLTVV.

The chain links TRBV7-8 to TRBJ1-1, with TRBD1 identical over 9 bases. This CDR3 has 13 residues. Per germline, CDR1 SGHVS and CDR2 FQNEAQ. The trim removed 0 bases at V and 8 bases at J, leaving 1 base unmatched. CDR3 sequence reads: CASSLAGTGEAFF. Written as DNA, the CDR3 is TGTGCCAGCAGCTTAGCGGGGACAGGGGAAGCTTTCTTT.